This is a list of T cell receptor beta chains from one sample in a study of immune cell composition in non-small cell lung cancer. The data were produced by immunoSEQ multiplex PCR, yet TCRdb's version contains in-frame clones alone and is incomplete. The table has roughly 10,000 clones, approximately 64% seen once. Sequenced material: lung tumor tissue. The receptors were sampled from a human donor with non-small cell lung cancer. Each CDR3 is given with its conserved first and last residue. The D gene is left open where the match is weak. Expanded clones are given a class, and other clones once, few, many or no size at all.

v_gene	j_gene	abundance	d_gene	CDR3aa
TRBV7-3	TRBJ2-7	few	TRBD1	CASSSRDSLTYEQYF
TRBV4-3	TRBJ2-3	-	TRBD2	CASTLQAGRTDTQYF
TRBV7-3	TRBJ1-2	-	-	CASSLSPASYGYTF
TRBV23-1	TRBJ2-2	-	-	CASSLQPGPDTGELFF
TRBV9	TRBJ2-2	-	-	CASSPYNTGELFF
TRBV7-6	TRBJ1-1	-	-	CASSNNRDTEAFF
TRBV6-1	TRBJ1-2	-	-	CASSLHGNYGYTF
TRBV19	TRBJ2-3	-	-	CASSKQGLTDTQYF
TRBV27	TRBJ2-7	-	TRBD1	CASSLKYSRTGAYEQYF
TRBV7-2	TRBJ2-1	-	-	CASSLVRGSYNEQFF
TRBV11-2	TRBJ1-4	-	-	CASSQGAREGEKLFF
TRBV19	TRBJ2-3	-	-	CASRGIGSDTQYF
TRBV28	TRBJ1-1	-	-	CASSLSGLNTEAFF
TRBV7-2	TRBJ1-5	few	TRBD1	CASSLIGTGGSQPQHF
TRBV29-1	TRBJ2-7	large	TRBD2	CSVQGTSGGHSYEQYF